One sample yielded the 6 T cell receptor beta chains listed below, sequenced in a study of T cells in Graves' hyperthyroidism and ophthalmopathy. RNA transcripts yielded amplified TCR beta CDR3 regions. First-round RT-PCR targeting the TCR CDR3 was performed with the HTBI primer set. TCRdb called the multiplex PCR reads again in MiXCR, with one record for every CDR3 protein. The sample includes about 360,000 distinct CDR3 sequences, approximately 19% of them seen just once. The sequencing input was blood. The receptors here all came from a woman under 30 with Graves' hyperthyroidism.

This clonotype occurred many times. This chain joins TRBV6-4 and TRBJ1-1; a possible D gene is TRBD1 (5 bases). CDR1 is MRHNA and CDR2 is SNTAGT in the germline V gene. V was cut by 5 bases and J by 3 bases, with 22 bases left in between. The CDR3 covers 17 residues. CDR3 bases: TGTGCCAGCAGTAACACCGGGGGGACTGGATGGGACACTGAAGCTTTCTTT. Protein product: CASSNTGGTGWDTEAFF.

This clonotype was seen many times. CDR3 DNA: TGCAGTGCTAGAGGCGCAGGGTACGATCAGCCCCAGCATTTT. Translated, it gives CSARGAGYDQPQHF. The rearrangement uses TRBV20-1 and TRBJ1-5, with D perhaps TRBD1 (5 bases). Per the germline V gene, CDR1 is DFQATT and CDR2 is SNEGSKA (reference sequence). V dropped 1 base and J dropped 5 bases, with 12 bases sitting between them. This CDR3 is built from 14 residues.

The chain is built from TRBV12-3 or TRBV12-4 and TRBJ2-5; D is possibly TRBD2 (6 bases). The CDR3 is 13 amino acids. V lost 4 bases, J lost 5 bases, and 11 bases lay in between. CDR3 nucleotide sequence: TGTGCCAGCAGTTGTGGTGGGGGGGAGACCCAGTACTTC. This gives the protein CASSCGGGETQYF.

This clonotype was counted many times. This chain joins TRBV19 and TRBJ2-7, with 7 bases matching TRBD1. Germline-derived CDR1 and CDR2 are LNHDA and SQIVND (reference sequence). This CDR3 is 15 amino acids long. The trim removed 1 base at V and 5 bases at J, leaving 8 bases unmatched. The CDR3 sequence is CASSIGQGRRNEQYF. CDR3 nucleotide sequence: TGTGCCAGTAGTATAGGACAGGGAAGAAGGAACGAGCAGTACTTC.

In this sample, this clonotype turned up many times. The chain joins TRBV28 to TRBJ1-1, with D tentatively TRBD1 (5 bases). Trimming removed 6 bases from V and 1 base from J, with 12 bases in between. The CDR3 length is 14 residues. Germline CDR1 and CDR2: MDHEN and SYDVKM. CDR3 coding DNA: TGTGCCAGCAGGCTGGGGGGTGAGAACACTGAAGCTTTCTTT. This translates into CASRLGGENTEAFF.

CDR3 protein: CASSLSSPTGRVTEAFF. CDR3 in DNA: TGTGCCAGCAGTTTGTCAAGCCCGACAGGGAGGGTGACTGAAGCTTTCTTT. The chain carries TRBV12-3 or TRBV12-4 and TRBJ1-1, with 7 nucleotides matching TRBD1. The V segment lost 3 bases and the J segment 5 bases; nucleotides outside the gene matches: 15. The CDR3 spans 17 residues.